The sequence of this T cell receptor (beta chain) was determined in a study of beta chain features in type 1 diabetes. The study's findings and limits: Within the patient group, naive, central memory and Treg TCRB repertoires appeared more similar to each other than within healthy donors. No resolution was reached here on whether HLA type influences TCRB rearrangement.

As regards this clone: Its antigen is currently unknown.

V lost 1 base and J 7 bases, leaving 11 bases between the germline ends. Germline V gene data show CDR1 as MGHDK and CDR2 as SYGVNS. The CDR3 extends over 13 amino acids. Isolated RNA was reverse transcribed in full, so expressed TCRB transcripts were sequenced. The assay was immunoSEQ multiplex PCR, and TCRdb's table has in-frame clones only and misses some. Of hundreds of thousands of clones in the sample, 68% were seen once. Sequenced input: naive CD4+ T cells from blood. This TCR was recovered from a man aged 25-45 years in good health. The J gene is TRBJ2-7, the V gene TRBV25-1; D call uncertain. CDR3 sequence reads: CASSESGTWEQYF. In nucleotides, the CDR3 is TGTGCCAGCAGTGAATCAGGAACGTGGGAGCAGTACTTC.